Listed below are T cell receptor beta chains from one sample, sequenced in a study of yellow fever vaccine responses in identical twins. In TCRdb, the RT-PCR reads were re-called with MiXCR into one record per CDR3 protein. This repertoire shows about 13,000 distinct CDR3 sequences, almost 85% found once; its top ten account for around 1.7%. This specimen was T cells from blood (PBMCs), unsorted or a sorted subset (not recorded which), taken before or after yellow fever vaccination (not recorded which). The source of these receptors is a woman in her late teens or twenties who received the yellow fever vaccine. Each CDR3 is given with its conserved first and last residue. The D gene is left open where the match is weak. Clone size is not always given. Where it is, it says once, few, many or a class for expanded clones.

abundance,v_gene,d_gene,j_gene,CDR3aa,CDR3nt
few,TRBV7-6,.,TRBJ2-2,CASSSANTGELFF,TGTGCCAGCAGCTCCGCAAACACCGGGGAGCTGTTTTTT
.,TRBV29-1,.,TRBJ2-7,CSVVQGSYEQYF,TGCAGCGTTGTCCAGGGGAGCTACGAGCAGTACTTC
once,TRBV29-1,.,TRBJ1-2,CSVLLNGYTF,TGCAGCGTCCTATTAAATGGCTACACCTTC
.,TRBV11-2,TRBD1,TRBJ2-7,CASSFSRDSLYEQYF,TGTGCCAGCAGCTTCTCCCGGGACAGCCTCTACGAGCAGTACTTC
.,TRBV15,.,TRBJ2-1,CATSRDSHNEQFF,TGTGCCACCAGCAGAGACAGCCACAATGAGCAGTTCTTC
.,TRBV4-1,.,TRBJ1-2,CASSQAGADSYGYTF,TGCGCCAGCAGCCAAGCTGGGGCGGACAGCTATGGCTACACCTTC
.,TRBV11-1,TRBD1,TRBJ2-7,CASSSTWTGKVEYEQYF,TGTGCCAGCAGCTCAACCTGGACAGGGAAGGTAGAGTACGAGCAGTACTTC
few,TRBV18,TRBD1,TRBJ1-5,CASSSSRQGANQPQHF,TGTGCCAGCTCGTCGTCCCGACAGGGGGCCAATCAGCCCCAGCATTTT
.,TRBV20-1,.,TRBJ1-5,CSASSTGDYSNQPQHF,TGCAGTGCTAGCTCGACAGGCGATTATAGCAATCAGCCCCAGCATTTT
.,TRBV12-3/TRBV12-4,.,TRBJ2-1,CASSPTVGNEQFF,TGTGCCAGCAGTCCTACCGTGGGAAATGAGCAGTTCTTC
.,TRBV28,.,TRBJ2-3,CASSQEGLTSTDTQYF,TGTGCCAGCAGTCAAGAGGGACTTACTAGCACAGATACGCAGTATTTT
.,TRBV19,.,TRBJ2-2,CAALGERTGELFF,TGTGCCGCCCTCGGGGAGCGCACCGGGGAGCTGTTTTTT
.,TRBV11-1,.,TRBJ2-3,CASSPSRRDTDTQYF,TGTGCTAGCAGTCCCTCTAGGCGGGATACAGATACGCAGTATTTT
once,TRBV12-3/TRBV12-4,.,TRBJ2-7,CASSFIVSALGVTYEQYF,TGTGCCAGCAGTTTTATTGTTTCCGCGCTGGGAGTTACCTACGAGCAGTACTTC
once,TRBV14,.,TRBJ2-5,CASSQDQGYMETQYF,TGTGCCAGCAGCCAAGACCAAGGGTATATGGAGACCCAGTACTTC
.,TRBV11-1,.,TRBJ2-2,CASSLGAGEAGELFF,TGTGCCAGCAGCTTAGGGGCCGGCGAGGCCGGGGAGCTGTTTTTT
.,TRBV2,.,TRBJ2-7,CATADRSYEQYF,TGTGCCACAGCGGATCGGTCCTACGAGCAGTACTTC
.,TRBV12-3/TRBV12-4,TRBD1,TRBJ2-7,CASSLNWPTDRVDEQYF,TGTGCCAGCAGTCTCAACTGGCCGACAGACAGGGTCGACGAGCAGTACTTC
.,TRBV4-3,.,TRBJ2-5,CASSQYYGGETQYF,TGCGCCAGCAGCCAATATTACGGGGGAGAGACCCAGTACTTC
.,TRBV23-1,.,TRBJ1-6,CASSQSGGSYNSPLHF,TGCGCCAGCAGTCAATCAGGGGGGTCCTATAATTCACCCCTCCACTTT
.,TRBV10-3,.,TRBJ2-5,CAISESQKRKETQYF,TGTGCCATCAGTGAGTCCCAAAAAAGAAAGGAGACCCAGTACTTC
.,TRBV29-1,.,TRBJ1-2,CSVGGSNYGYTF,TGCAGCGTTGGCGGGTCGAACTATGGCTACACCTTC
.,TRBV5-1,.,TRBJ2-3,CASSPRWAGEGDTQYF,TGCGCCAGCAGCCCAAGGTGGGCAGGGGAGGGAGATACGCAGTATTTT
large,TRBV11-3,TRBD2,TRBJ2-7,CASSLGAGLADNYEQYF,TGTGCCAGCAGCTTAGGGGCGGGACTAGCGGATAACTACGAGCAGTACTTC
once,TRBV5-1,.,TRBJ2-7,CASSLESGSSYEQYF,TGCGCCAGCAGCTTGGAATCTGGGAGCTCCTACGAGCAGTACTTC
.,TRBV6-9,.,TRBJ2-7,CASSNSDAYEQYF,TGTGCCAGCAGTAATTCAGACGCCTACGAGCAGTACTTC
.,TRBV23-1,TRBD1,TRBJ2-7,CASSQAGGSYEQYF,TGCGCCAGCAGTCAGGCAGGGGGAAGCTACGAGCAGTACTTC
.,TRBV11-2,.,TRBJ1-1,CASSRGPGAENTEAFF,TGTGCCAGCAGCCGGGGTCCGGGCGCCGAGAACACTGAAGCTTTCTTT
.,TRBV24-1,.,TRBJ2-2,CATSDSRTGGELFF,TGTGCCACCAGTGATTCCCGAACTGGCGGGGAGCTGTTTTTT
.,TRBV25-1,TRBD2,TRBJ2-3,CASSLRAGGLGDTQYF,TGTGCCAGCAGTCTACGAGCGGGGGGGCTGGGAGATACGCAGTATTTT
.,TRBV29-1,.,TRBJ1-1,CSGREGGTEAFF,TGCAGCGGCCGAGAGGGGGGGACTGAAGCTTTCTTT
.,TRBV2,.,TRBJ2-7,CASIPGPF,TGTGCCAGCATCCCGGGACCCTTC
.,TRBV7-9,.,TRBJ2-3,CASSSEGADTQYF,TGTGCCAGCAGCTCGGAGGGGGCAGATACGCAGTATTTT
.,TRBV7-9,.,TRBJ2-7,CASSLPPGRTRSYEQYF,TGTGCCAGCAGCTTACCCCCCGGTCGAACACGTTCCTACGAGCAGTACTTC
.,TRBV2,.,TRBJ2-7,CASSEVDTLYEQYF,TGTGCCAGCAGTGAAGTGGACACCCTATACGAGCAGTACTTC
.,TRBV7-3,.,TRBJ2-5,CASSLSPRHEKTQYF,TGTGCCAGCAGCTTAAGCCCCAGGCACGAGAAGACCCAGTACTTC
few,TRBV4-2,TRBD2,TRBJ2-3,CASSQQGTSGADTQYF,TGTGCCAGCAGCCAACAAGGGACTAGCGGCGCAGATACGCAGTATTTT
.,TRBV10-3,.,TRBJ1-2,CAISDHGLYGYTF,TGTGCCATCAGTGACCACGGCCTCTATGGCTACACCTTC
.,TRBV11-3,TRBD1,TRBJ1-2,CASSSQGLVYGYTF,TGTGCCAGCAGTTCACAGGGGTTGGTCTATGGCTACACCTTC
.,TRBV4-1,TRBD2,TRBJ2-1,CASSQGTAGGPLVNEQFF,TGCGCCAGCAGCCAAGGGACGGCGGGAGGGCCGTTGGTGAATGAGCAGTTCTTC
.,TRBV13,TRBD1,TRBJ2-7,CASSLKGAPTSYEQYF,TGTGCCAGCAGCCTAAAGGGGGCTCCAACCTCCTACGAGCAGTACTTC
.,TRBV29-1,.,TRBJ2-7,CSVEQGYEQYF,TGCAGCGTTGAACAGGGCTACGAGCAGTACTTC
once,TRBV20-1,.,TRBJ1-3,CSAYPTGNTIYF,TGCAGTGCTTACCCTACTGGAAACACCATATATTTT
once,TRBV29-1,TRBD1,TRBJ2-7,CSAMDREPYEQYF,TGCAGCGCTATGGACAGGGAGCCCTACGAGCAGTACTTC
.,TRBV7-3,.,TRBJ1-6,CASSLLSSYNSPLHF,TGTGCCAGCAGCTTACTGAGCTCCTATAATTCACCCCTCCACTTT
.,TRBV5-1,.,TRBJ2-5,CASSDQETQYF,TGCGCCAGCAGCGACCAAGAGACCCAGTACTTC
few,TRBV30,.,TRBJ1-1,CAWREGRSEAFF,TGTGCCTGGAGGGAGGGGAGGTCTGAAGCTTTCTTT
once,TRBV15,.,TRBJ2-1,CATSRESAAEQFF,TGTGCCACCAGCAGAGAGTCGGCCGCCGAGCAGTTCTTC
.,TRBV13,.,TRBJ2-1,CASSLGDMGDYNEQFF,TGTGCCAGCAGCTTAGGAGACATGGGTGATTACAATGAGCAGTTCTTC
.,TRBV20-1,.,TRBJ2-5,CSVGKETQYF,TGCAGTGTTGGGAAAGAGACCCAGTACTTC
.,TRBV20-1,TRBD2,TRBJ2-1,CSARAGLEPFHEQFF,TGCAGTGCTAGAGCAGGACTAGAGCCTTTCCATGAGCAGTTCTTC
once,TRBV18,.,TRBJ2-5,CASSSQETQYF,TGTGCCAGCTCATCCCAAGAGACCCAGTACTTC
.,TRBV1,.,TRBJ2-3,CTSSSGTSRPDTQYF,TGCACCAGCAGCTCCGGGACTAGCCGCCCAGATACGCAGTATTTT